This T cell receptor (beta chain) was captured by sequencing in a study of blood T cell repertoires in COVID-19. Study at large: The cDNA or gDNA used as material had been derived from T cells, B-cell-depleted T cells, or PBMCs.

The CDR3 spans 16 residues. The germline V and J ends were trimmed by 0 bases and 0 bases, with 10 bases remaining between them. Germline CDR1 reads SGDLS; CDR2 reads YYNGEE. Assay used: immunoSEQ multiplex PCR; TCRdb lists only in-frame clones, some missing. The sample holds some 250,000 clones; 82% are singletons and the top ten take around 12%. Sequencing was carried out using peripheral blood. The sequence came from a woman in her sixties with active or convalescent COVID-19. The rearrangement joins TRBV9 to TRBJ2-4, with D possibly TRBD1 on 7 matching bases. CDR3 loop: CASSVDRGLAKNIQYF. CDR3 DNA sequence: TGTGCCAGCAGCGTAGACAGGGGACTAGCCAAAAACATTCAGTACTTC.